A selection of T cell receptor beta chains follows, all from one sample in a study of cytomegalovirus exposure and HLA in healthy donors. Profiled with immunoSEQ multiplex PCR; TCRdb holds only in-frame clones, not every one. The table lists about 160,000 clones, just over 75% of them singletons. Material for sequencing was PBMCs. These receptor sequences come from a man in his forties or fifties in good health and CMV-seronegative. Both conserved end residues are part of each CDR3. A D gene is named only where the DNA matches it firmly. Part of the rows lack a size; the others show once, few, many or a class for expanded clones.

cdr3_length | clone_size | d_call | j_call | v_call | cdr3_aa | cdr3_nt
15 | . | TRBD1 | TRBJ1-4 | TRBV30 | CAWRGTGAYNEKLFF | TGTGCCTGGAGGGGGACAGGGGCCTATAATGAAAAACTGTTTTTT
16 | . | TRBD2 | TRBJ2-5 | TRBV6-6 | CASRPSKAGGHETQYF | TGTGCCAGCAGACCCTCTAAAGCGGGAGGGCATGAGACCCAGTACTTC
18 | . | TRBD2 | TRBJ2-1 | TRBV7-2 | CASSPSRGGTRKNNEQFF | TGTGCCAGCAGCCCATCACGGGGGGGTACTAGAAAGAACAATGAGCAGTTCTTC
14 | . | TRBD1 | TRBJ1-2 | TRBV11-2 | CASSLERDSTGYTF | TGTGCCAGCAGCTTAGAAAGGGACAGTACTGGCTACACCTTC
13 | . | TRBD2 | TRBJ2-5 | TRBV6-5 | CASSNAGVGDQYF | TGTGCCAGCAGTAACGCGGGAGTAGGGGACCAGTACTTC
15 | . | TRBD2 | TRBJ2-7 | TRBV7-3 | CASSLKGGLAYEQYF | TGTGCCAGCAGCTTAAAGGGGGGACTAGCTTACGAGCAGTACTTC
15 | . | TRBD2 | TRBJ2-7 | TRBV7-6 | CASSPRTSGSYEQYF | TGTGCCAGCAGCCCCCGGACTAGCGGGAGTTACGAGCAGTACTTC
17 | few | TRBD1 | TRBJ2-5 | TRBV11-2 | CASRSIRGQAAKETQYF | TGTGCCAGCAGGTCTATCCGAGGACAGGCGGCGAAGGAGACCCAGTACTTC
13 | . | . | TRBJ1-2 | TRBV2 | CASSASRPGGYTF | TGTGCCAGCAGCGCCTCGCGTCCGGGGGGCTACACCTTC
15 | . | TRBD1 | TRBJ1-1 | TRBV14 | CASSQAYRGNTEAFF | TGTGCCAGCAGCCAAGCTTACAGGGGCAACACTGAAGCTTTCTTT
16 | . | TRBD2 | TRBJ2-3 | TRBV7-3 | CASSPGLAGVADTQYF | TGTGCCAGCAGCCCAGGACTAGCGGGAGTCGCAGATACGCAGTATTTT
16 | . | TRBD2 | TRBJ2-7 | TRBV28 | CASSSPVGGSSYEQYF | TGTGCCAGCAGTTCCCCCGTGGGAGGGAGCTCCTACGAGCAGTACTTC
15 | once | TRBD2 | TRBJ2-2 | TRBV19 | CASRGTSGSSGELFF | TGTGCCAGTAGGGGTACTAGCGGGAGTAGCGGGGAGCTGTTTTTT
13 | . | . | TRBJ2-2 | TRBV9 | CASSRTTTGELFF | TGTGCCAGTTCTCGGACAACCACCGGGGAGCTGTTTTTT
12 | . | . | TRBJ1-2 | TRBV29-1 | CSVGFEDSRYTF | TGCAGCGTTGGGTTCGAGGACAGTCGCTACACCTTC
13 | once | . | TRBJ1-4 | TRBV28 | CASSRRSNEKLFF | TGTGCCAGCAGCCGTCGGTCGAATGAAAAACTGTTTTTT
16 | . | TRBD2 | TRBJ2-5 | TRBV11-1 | CASSPASGSGGETQYF | TGTGCCAGCAGCCCAGCTAGCGGGAGCGGCGGGGAGACCCAGTACTTC
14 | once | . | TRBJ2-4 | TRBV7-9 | CASSSSGTLNSQYF | TGTGCCAGCAGCTCATCCGGAACGCTAAACAGTCAGTACTTC
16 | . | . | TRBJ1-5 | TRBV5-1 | CASSLGGGADAGPQHF | TGCGCCAGCAGCCTTGGTGGGGGGGCCGACGCCGGGCCCCAGCATTTT
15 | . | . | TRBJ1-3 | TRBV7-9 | CASSSPGNSGNTIYF | TGTGCCAGCAGCTCGCCGGGAAACTCTGGAAACACCATATATTTT
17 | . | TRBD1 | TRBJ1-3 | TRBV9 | CASSVGTGQNSGNTIYF | TGTGCCAGCAGCGTCGGGACAGGGCAAAACTCTGGAAACACCATATATTTT
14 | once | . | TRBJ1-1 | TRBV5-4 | CASSFVTGGTEAFF | TGTGCCAGCAGCTTCGTCACAGGTGGGACTGAAGCTTTCTTT
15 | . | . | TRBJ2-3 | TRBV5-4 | CASSSVLAGTDTQYF | TGTGCCAGCAGCTCGGTACTAGCAGGCACAGATACGCAGTATTTT
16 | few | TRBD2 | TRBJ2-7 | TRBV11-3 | CASSLDDGLEVGEQYF | TGTGCCAGCAGCTTAGACGACGGACTAGAGGTCGGCGAGCAGTACTTC
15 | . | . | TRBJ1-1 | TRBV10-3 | CAISDRILMNTEAFF | TGTGCCATCAGTGACAGGATCCTAATGAACACTGAAGCTTTCTTT
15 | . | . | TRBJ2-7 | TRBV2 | CASSERALLPYEQYF | TGTGCCAGCAGTGAGCGTGCTCTCCTTCCCTACGAGCAGTACTTC
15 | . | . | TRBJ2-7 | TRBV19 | CASTYRAGQSYEQYF | TGTGCCAGTACCTATAGGGCGGGACAGTCCTACGAGCAGTACTTC
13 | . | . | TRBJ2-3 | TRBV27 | CASNGGSADTQYF | TGTGCCAGTAATGGGGGGTCGGCGGATACGCAGTATTTT
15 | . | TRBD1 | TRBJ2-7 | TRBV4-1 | CASSQEVTQGDEQYF | TGCGCCAGCAGCCAAGAAGTTACGCAGGGGGACGAGCAGTACTTC
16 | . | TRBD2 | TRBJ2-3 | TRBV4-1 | CASSQVGGGSTDTQYF | TGCGCCAGCAGCCAAGTGGGCGGGGGGAGCACAGATACGCAGTATTTT
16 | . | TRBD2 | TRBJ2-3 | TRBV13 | CASSLGLSGMADTQYF | TGTGCCAGCAGCTTAGGCCTAAGCGGGATGGCAGATACGCAGTATTTT
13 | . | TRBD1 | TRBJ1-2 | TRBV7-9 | CASSLATGDGYTF | TGTGCCAGCAGCTTAGCGACAGGGGATGGCTACACCTTC
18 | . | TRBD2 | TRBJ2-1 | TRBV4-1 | CASSQDSSGKSSYNEQFF | TGCGCCAGCAGCCAGGATTCTAGCGGGAAGAGCTCCTACAATGAGCAGTTCTTC
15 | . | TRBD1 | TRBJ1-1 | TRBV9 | CASSPTGTGNTEAFF | TGTGCCAGCAGCCCGACAGGGACAGGGAACACTGAAGCTTTCTTT
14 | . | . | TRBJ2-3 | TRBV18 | CASSLLAGTDTQYF | TGTGCCAGCTCACTGCTAGCAGGCACAGATACGCAGTATTTT
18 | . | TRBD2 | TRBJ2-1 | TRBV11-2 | CASSSRTSGIGLREEQFF | TGTGCCAGCAGCTCGCGGACTAGCGGGATTGGGCTTAGGGAAGAGCAGTTCTTC
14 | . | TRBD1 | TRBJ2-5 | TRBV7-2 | CASSEGQAQETQYF | TGTGCCAGCAGCGAAGGACAGGCCCAAGAGACCCAGTACTTC
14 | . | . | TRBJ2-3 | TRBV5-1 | CASSLVSPGDTQYF | TGCGCCAGCAGCTTGGTTTCCCCAGGGGATACGCAGTATTTT
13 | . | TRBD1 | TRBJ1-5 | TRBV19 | CASSNTGAQPQHF | TGTGCCAGTAGTAACACAGGGGCCCAGCCCCAGCATTTT
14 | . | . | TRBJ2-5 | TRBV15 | CATSRTGIGETQYF | TGTGCCACCAGCAGAACGGGGATCGGAGAGACCCAGTACTTC
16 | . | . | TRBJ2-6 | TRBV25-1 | CASSESGASGANGLTF | TGTGCCAGCAGTGAATCGGGAGCCTCTGGGGCCAACGGCCTGACTTTC
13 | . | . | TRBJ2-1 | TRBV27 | CASRGGVYNEQFF | TGTGCCAGCAGAGGGGGGGTTTACAATGAGCAGTTCTTC
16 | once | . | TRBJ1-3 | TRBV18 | CASSSLDIYSGNTIYF | TGTGCCAGCTCATCACTGGACATTTACTCTGGAAACACCATATATTTT
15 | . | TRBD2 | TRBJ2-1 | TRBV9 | CASSASGRAGDEQFF | TGTGCCAGCAGCGCCAGCGGGAGGGCCGGAGATGAGCAGTTCTTC
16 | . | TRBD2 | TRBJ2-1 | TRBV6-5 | CASSYTNGLDYNEQFF | TGTGCCAGCAGTTACACCAACGGACTAGACTACAATGAGCAGTTCTTC
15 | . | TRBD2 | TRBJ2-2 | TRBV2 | CASRLGLAGPGELFF | TGTGCCAGCAGATTGGGACTAGCGGGACCCGGGGAGCTGTTTTTT
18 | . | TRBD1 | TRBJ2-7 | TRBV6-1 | CASSALGTGGPRPYEQYF | TGTGCCAGCAGTGCCCTAGGGACAGGGGGCCCTCGACCCTACGAGCAGTACTTC
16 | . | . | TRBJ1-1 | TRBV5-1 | CASSLEGTQGRAEAFF | TGCGCCAGCAGCCTCGAGGGGACACAGGGAAGGGCTGAAGCTTTCTTT
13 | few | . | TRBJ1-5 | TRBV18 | CASSLGVNQPQHF | TGTGCCAGCTCACTCGGGGTCAATCAGCCCCAGCATTTT
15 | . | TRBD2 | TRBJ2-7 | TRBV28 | CASLSGTRHSYEQYF | TGTGCCAGCCTATCTGGGACTAGGCACTCCTACGAGCAGTACTTC
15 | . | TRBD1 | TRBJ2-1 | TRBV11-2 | CASSQQGAQGHEQFF | TGTGCCAGCAGCCAACAGGGGGCGCAAGGCCATGAGCAGTTCTTC
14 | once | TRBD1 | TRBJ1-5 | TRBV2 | CASIEDREGQPQHF | TGTGCCAGCATTGAAGACAGGGAGGGTCAGCCCCAGCATTTT
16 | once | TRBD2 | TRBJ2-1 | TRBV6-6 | CASSYKLGLAGGDQFF | TGTGCCAGCAGTTACAAGTTGGGACTAGCGGGAGGGGATCAGTTCTTC